These 3 T cell receptor beta chains came from one sample sequenced in a study of T cells after posttransplantation cyclophosphamide. Libraries were prepared by immunoSEQ multiplex PCR; TCRdb keeps only in-frame clonotypes and omits some of them. The sample presents 20,000 to 25,000 clones, none singletons. Cyclophosphamide on days +3 and +4 followed busulfan-fludarabine conditioning and a marrow graft. The input for sequencing was PBMCs, taken after allogeneic stem cell transplant with posttransplant cyclophosphamide. The receptors were sampled from a male patient aged 18-30 years who received an allogeneic stem cell transplant from a related donor, was CMV-positive, and had no GVHD. The graft donor may account for some of the T cells.

In its sample, this clone was seen many times. The V call is TRBV6-5, the J call TRBJ1-4, with TRBD1 matching 7 bases. Germline V gives CDR1 MNHEY, CDR2 SVGAGI. Trimming removed 2 bases from V and 3 bases from J; junction bases left unmatched: 3. CDR3 length: 15 residues. CDR3 amino acids: CASSYGGQPNEKLFF. The CDR3 region has the DNA TGTGCCAGCAGTTACGGGGGACAGCCTAATGAAAAACTGTTTTTT.

This clone was picked up many times. V is TRBV28 and J is TRBJ2-7; D perhaps matches TRBD1 (5 bases). Trimming left V 3 bases short and J 0 bases short, with 18 bases between. Germline CDR1 is MDHEN and CDR2 is SYDVKM. The CDR3 contains 17 residues. Here the CDR3 reads CASSFIFGSGSSYEQYF. DNA of the CDR3: TGTGCCAGCAGTTTCATATTTGGGTCAGGGTCCTCCTACGAGCAGTACTTC.

This clone appeared many times. The chain recombines TRBV30 with TRBJ1-5, with D possibly TRBD1 on 5 matching bases. CDR1 and CDR2 from the germline V gene are GTSNPN and SVGIG (reference sequence). V was shortened by 2 bases and J by 5 bases, with 13 bases between the two germline ends. This CDR3 comprises 14 residues. CDR3 sequence reads: CAWSQRGGYQPQHF. The CDR3 DNA sequence: TGTGCCTGGAGTCAAAGGGGCGGTTATCAGCCCCAGCATTTT.